This T cell receptor (beta chain) was recovered during a study of molecular identifiers for immune sequencing clone quantification. Looking at the study overall: Five portions were made in replicates from RNA of roughly 20,000 or 100,000 naive CD8 cells, and four underwent sequencing.

This clonotype was counted at least ten times. Germline V gives CDR1 MNHEY, CDR2 SVGAGI. Losses at the gene ends were 0 bases for V and 0 bases for J; bases not matched to a gene: 5. The CDR3 loop spans 17 amino acids. TCRdb reprocessed the PCR reads with MiXCR, giving one entry per CDR3 protein. Among around 470,000 distinct CDR3 sequences listed, 25% were seen once. CD8+CD4-CCR7+CD45RA+ cells were sorted as naive CD8 T cells. The genes are TRBV6-5 and TRBJ1-5; 7 bases match TRBD1. The source of this sequence is a human donor in good health. Some libraries in this study had Jurkat cell RNA spiked in. Sequencing used naive CD8+ T cells from blood, with Jurkat cell RNA spiked in. The sample's subset: FACS-sorted CD8+CD4-CCR7+CD45RA+ naive T cells. The CDR3 bases are TGTGCCAGCAGTTACTCAGGAGACAGGGATAGCAATCAGCCCCAGCATTTT. This encodes CASSYSGDRDSNQPQHF.